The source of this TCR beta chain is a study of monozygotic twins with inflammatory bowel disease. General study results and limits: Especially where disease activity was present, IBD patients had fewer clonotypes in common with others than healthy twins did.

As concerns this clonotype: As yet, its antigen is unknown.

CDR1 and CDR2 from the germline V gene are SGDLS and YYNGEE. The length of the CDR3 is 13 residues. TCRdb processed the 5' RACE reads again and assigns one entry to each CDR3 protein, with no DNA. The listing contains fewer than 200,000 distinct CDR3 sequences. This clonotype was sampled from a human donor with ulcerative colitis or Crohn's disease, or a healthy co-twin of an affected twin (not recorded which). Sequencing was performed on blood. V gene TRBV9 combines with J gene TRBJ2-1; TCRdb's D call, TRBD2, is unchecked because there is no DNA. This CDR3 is CASSPGLAGVGFF.